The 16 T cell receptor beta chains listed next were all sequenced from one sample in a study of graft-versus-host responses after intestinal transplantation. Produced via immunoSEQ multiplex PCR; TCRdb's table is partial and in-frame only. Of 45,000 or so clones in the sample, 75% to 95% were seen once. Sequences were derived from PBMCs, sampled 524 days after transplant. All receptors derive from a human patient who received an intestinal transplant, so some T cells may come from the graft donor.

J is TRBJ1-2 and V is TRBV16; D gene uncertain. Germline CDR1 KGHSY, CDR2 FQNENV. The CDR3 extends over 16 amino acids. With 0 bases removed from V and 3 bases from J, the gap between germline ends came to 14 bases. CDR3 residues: CASSQSSKFWYYGYTF. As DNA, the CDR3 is TGTGCCAGCAGCCAATCGTCTAAATTTTGGTACTATGGCTACACCTTC.

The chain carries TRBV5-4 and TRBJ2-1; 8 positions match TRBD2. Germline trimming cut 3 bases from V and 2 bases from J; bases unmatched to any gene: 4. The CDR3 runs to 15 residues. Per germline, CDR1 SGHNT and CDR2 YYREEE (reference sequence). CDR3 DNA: TGTGCCAGCAGCTCTGTTAGCGGGACCTACAATGAGCAGTTCTTC. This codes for CASSSVSGTYNEQFF.

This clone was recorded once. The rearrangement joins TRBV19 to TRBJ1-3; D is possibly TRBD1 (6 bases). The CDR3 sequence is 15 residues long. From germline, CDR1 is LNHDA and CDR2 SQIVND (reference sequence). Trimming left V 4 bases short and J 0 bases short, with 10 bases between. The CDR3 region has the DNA TGTGCCAGTAGTACCAGGACAGTCTCTGGAAACACCATATATTTT. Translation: CASSTRTVSGNTIYF.

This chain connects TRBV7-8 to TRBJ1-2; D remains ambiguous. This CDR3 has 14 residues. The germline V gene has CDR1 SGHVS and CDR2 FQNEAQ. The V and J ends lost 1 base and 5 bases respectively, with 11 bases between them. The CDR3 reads CASSLGAKNYGYTF. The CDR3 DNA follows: TGTGCCAGCAGCTTAGGGGCCAAGAATTATGGCTACACCTTC.

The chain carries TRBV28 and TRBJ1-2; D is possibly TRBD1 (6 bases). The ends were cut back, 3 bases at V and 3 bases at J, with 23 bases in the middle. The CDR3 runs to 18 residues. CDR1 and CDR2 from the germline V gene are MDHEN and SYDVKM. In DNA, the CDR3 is TGTGCCAGCAGTTTGGACTCGGGGAGTAGGGGGACACACTATGGCTACACCTTC. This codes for CASSLDSGSRGTHYGYTF.

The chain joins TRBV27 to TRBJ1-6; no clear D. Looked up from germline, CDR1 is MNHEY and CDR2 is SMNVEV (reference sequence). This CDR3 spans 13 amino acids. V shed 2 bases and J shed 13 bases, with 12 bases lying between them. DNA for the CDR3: TGTGCCAGCAGTTTAAGGAACGTGGCTCCCCTCCACTTT. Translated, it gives CASSLRNVAPLHF.

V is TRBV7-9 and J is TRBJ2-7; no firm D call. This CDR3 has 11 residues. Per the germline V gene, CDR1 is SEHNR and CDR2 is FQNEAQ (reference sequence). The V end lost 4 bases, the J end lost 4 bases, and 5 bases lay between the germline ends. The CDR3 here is CASSSPYEQYF. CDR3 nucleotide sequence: TGTGCCAGCAGCTCTCCGTACGAGCAGTACTTC.

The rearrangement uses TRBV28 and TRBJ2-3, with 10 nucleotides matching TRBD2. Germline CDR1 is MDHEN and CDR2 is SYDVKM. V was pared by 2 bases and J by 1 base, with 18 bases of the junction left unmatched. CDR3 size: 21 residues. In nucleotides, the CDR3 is TGTGCCAGCAGTTTAGGGACCGTCTGGCTAGCGGGAGAAGTGGGCACAGATACGCAGTATTTT. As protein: CASSLGTVWLAGEVGTDTQYF.

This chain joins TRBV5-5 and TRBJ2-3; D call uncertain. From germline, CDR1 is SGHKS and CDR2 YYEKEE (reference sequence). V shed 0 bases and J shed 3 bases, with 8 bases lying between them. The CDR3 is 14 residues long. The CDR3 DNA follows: TGTGCCAGCAGCTTGGCATCTAGGACAGATACGCAGTATTTT. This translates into CASSLASRTDTQYF.

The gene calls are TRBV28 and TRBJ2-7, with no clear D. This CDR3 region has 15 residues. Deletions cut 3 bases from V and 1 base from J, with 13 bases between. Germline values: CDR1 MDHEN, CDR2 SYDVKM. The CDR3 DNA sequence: TGTGCCAGCAGTTTTTTGTCCTCTAGATCCTACGAGCAGTACTTC. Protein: CASSFLSSRSYEQYF.

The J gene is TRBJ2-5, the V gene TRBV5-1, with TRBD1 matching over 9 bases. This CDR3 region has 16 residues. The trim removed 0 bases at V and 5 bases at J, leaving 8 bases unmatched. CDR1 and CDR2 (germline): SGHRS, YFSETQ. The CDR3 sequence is CASSLGTGDARETQYF. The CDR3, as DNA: TGCGCCAGCAGCTTGGGGACAGGGGATGCTAGGGAGACCCAGTACTTC. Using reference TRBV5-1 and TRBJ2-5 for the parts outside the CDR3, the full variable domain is KAGVTQTPRYLIKTRGQQVTLSCSPISGHRSVSWYQQTPGQGLQFLFEYFSETQRNKGNFPGRFSGRQFSNSRSEMNVSTLELGDSALYLCASSLGTGDARETQYFGPGTRLLVL.

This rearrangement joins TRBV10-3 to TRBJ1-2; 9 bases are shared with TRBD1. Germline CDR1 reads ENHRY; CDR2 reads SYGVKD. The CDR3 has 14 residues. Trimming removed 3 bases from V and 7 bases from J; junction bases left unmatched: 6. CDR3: CAISESQGARGYTF. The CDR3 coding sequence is TGTGCCATCAGTGAATCACAGGGGGCTCGTGGCTACACCTTC.

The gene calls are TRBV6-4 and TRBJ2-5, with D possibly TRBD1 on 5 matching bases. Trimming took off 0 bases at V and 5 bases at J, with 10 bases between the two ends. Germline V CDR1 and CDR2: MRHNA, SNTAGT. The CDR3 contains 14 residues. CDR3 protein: CASSDSGVWETQYF. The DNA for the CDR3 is TGTGCCAGCAGTGACTCAGGGGTTTGGGAGACCCAGTACTTC.

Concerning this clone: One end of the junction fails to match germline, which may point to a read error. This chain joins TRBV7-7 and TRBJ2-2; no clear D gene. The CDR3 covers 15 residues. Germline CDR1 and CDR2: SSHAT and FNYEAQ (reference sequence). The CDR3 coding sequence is TGTGCTAGCAGCGCCCTCGACGGGAACACCGGGGAGCTGTTTTTT. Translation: CASSALDGNTGELFF.

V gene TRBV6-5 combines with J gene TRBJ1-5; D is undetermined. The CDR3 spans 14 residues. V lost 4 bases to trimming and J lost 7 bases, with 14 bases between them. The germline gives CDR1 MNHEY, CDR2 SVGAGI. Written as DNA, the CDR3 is TGTGCCAGCAGTTGGGAGGCTCAGCGGCAGCCCCAGCATTTT. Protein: CASSWEAQRQPQHF.

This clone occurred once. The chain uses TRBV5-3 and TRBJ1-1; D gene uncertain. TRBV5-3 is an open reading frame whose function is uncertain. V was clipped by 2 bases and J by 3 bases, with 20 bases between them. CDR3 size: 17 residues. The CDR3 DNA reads TGTGCCAGAAGCTTAATCCCTCCCGTGTGGGTACACACTGAAGCTTTCTTT. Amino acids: CARSLIPPVWVHTEAFF.